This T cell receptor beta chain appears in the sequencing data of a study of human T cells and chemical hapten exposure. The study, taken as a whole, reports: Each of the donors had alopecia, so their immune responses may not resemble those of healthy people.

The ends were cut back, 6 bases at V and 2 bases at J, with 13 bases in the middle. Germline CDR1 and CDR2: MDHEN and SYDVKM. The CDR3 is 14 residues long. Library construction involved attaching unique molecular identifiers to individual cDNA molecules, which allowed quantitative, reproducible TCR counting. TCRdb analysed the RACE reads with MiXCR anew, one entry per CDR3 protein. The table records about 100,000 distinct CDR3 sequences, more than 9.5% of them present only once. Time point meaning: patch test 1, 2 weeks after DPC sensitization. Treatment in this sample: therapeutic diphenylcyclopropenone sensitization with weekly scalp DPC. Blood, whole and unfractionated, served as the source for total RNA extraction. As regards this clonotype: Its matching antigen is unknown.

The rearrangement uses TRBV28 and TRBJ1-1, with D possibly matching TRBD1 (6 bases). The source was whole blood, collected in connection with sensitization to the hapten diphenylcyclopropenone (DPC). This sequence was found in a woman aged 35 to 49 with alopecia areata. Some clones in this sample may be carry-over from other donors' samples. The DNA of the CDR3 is TGTGCCAGCAGCACCGGACAGCGAAACACTGAAGCTTTCTTT. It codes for CASSTGQRNTEAFF.